These T cell receptor beta chains were read from a single sample in a study of type 1 and type 2 diabetes patients. TCRdb ran MiXCR on the multiplex PCR reads and lists one entry per CDR3 protein. The sample gives 250,000 or so distinct CDR3 sequences, roughly 48% of which show up once; about an eighth is in the top ten. Sequencing input: peripheral blood mononuclear cells (PBMCs). These receptors were collected from a man aged 18 to 30 with type 2 diabetes. Each CDR3 is given with its conserved first and last residue. The order of the fields is D gene, J gene, clone size, V gene, CDR3 protein. The D gene is left open where the match is weak. Some rows mark clone size as missing; the rest say once, few, many or name a class of expanded clone.

.	TRBJ1-6	.	TRBV20-1	CSARRRGSNSPLHF
.	TRBJ2-3	few	TRBV29-1	CSVDTDTQYF
.	TRBJ1-2	many	TRBV25-1	CASRENYGYTF
.	TRBJ1-1	.	TRBV11-2	CASSAGEMNTEAFF
.	TRBJ2-7	.	TRBV27	CAHGPGSYEQYF
TRBD1	TRBJ1-6	once	TRBV19	CASSIADRVNNSPLHF
TRBD1	TRBJ1-6	.	TRBV19	CASRTGDRDISPLHF
TRBD2	TRBJ2-7	.	TRBV19	CASSLTSGLTYEQYF
.	TRBJ1-2	.	TRBV7-2	CASRRESYGYTF
.	TRBJ2-3	.	TRBV19	CASGYSTDTQYF
.	TRBJ1-2	.	TRBV7-2	CASSLGGVMGVYTF
TRBD1	TRBJ1-1	.	TRBV6-6	CASNSPGQGENTEAFF
.	TRBJ2-5	once	TRBV20-1	CSARIIEETQYF
TRBD1	TRBJ2-5	few	TRBV19	CASSIGTGNTETQYF
.	TRBJ1-2	.	TRBV20-1	CSASGEGVNYGYTF
.	TRBJ1-1	once	TRBV7-8	CASSQDLGEAFF
TRBD2	TRBJ2-5	.	TRBV20-1	CSAEGGGGQETQYF
.	TRBJ1-2	few	TRBV5-1	CASSYEATNYGYTF
TRBD1	TRBJ2-3	few	TRBV24-1	CATRGQGAIDTQYF
TRBD1	TRBJ1-6	few	TRBV12-3/TRBV12-4	CASSGPRTGGKSPLHF
.	TRBJ1-1	.	TRBV10-3	CASSWGSETVSTEAFF
.	TRBJ1-2	.	TRBV5-1	CASSLDRVDGYTF
TRBD2	TRBJ2-5	.	TRBV6-6	CATSDPSGNQETQYF
.	TRBJ2-5	many	TRBV7-3	CASSLSGTVGETQYF
.	TRBJ1-4	.	TRBV5-6	CASSAYGSGGREKLFF
.	.	.	TRBV3-1	CASSQSGEGQTQYF
TRBD1	TRBJ2-2	.	TRBV5-1	CASSFRTGEGSGELFF
.	TRBJ2-3	.	TRBV12-3/TRBV12-4	CASSLILDIDTQYF
.	TRBJ2-7	.	TRBV28	CATSRGTILGDEQYF
TRBD2	TRBJ2-2	.	TRBV19	CASSTPRLAGEPSTGELFF
.	TRBJ2-5	many	TRBV6-5	CASSYQQETQYF
.	TRBJ1-1	.	TRBV12-3/TRBV12-4	CASSFVPDTEAFF
.	TRBJ2-7	.	TRBV29-1	CSVSSGTLGGEQYF
TRBD2	TRBJ2-7	.	TRBV20-1	CSDTGTSGFSSSYEQYF
TRBD1	TRBJ1-6	.	TRBV6-1	CASNRQGSYNSPLHF
.	TRBJ2-2	.	TRBV19	CASSILASGTGELFF
.	TRBJ2-2	.	TRBV19	CASTNIPETGELFF
.	TRBJ2-7	.	TRBV7-8	CASSPPPFYEQYF
TRBD1	TRBJ2-7	few	TRBV5-8	CASSLPGQGEHYEQYF